This entry is about one TCR beta chain. Germline lookup yields CDR1 SGHRS and CDR2 YFSETQ. V shed 1 base and J 0 bases; nucleotides not matched to a gene: 8. This CDR3 comprises 18 residues. Per the original methods: Estimation of nucleated cell counts was performed using reference gene primer amplification. Libraries were prepared by immunoSEQ multiplex PCR; TCRdb keeps only in-frame clonotypes and omits some of them. V and J calls and clone size are copied from that table; D and trimming were computed from the DNA. The sample has about 220,000 clones; about 85% are singletons. These data are taken from a study of blood T cell repertoires in COVID-19. Study summary: Spain, Italy and the United States supplied samples that represented acute and convalescent COVID-19. Sources were T cells, B-cell-depleted T cells, or PBMCs; the material itself was cDNA or gDNA.

The clonotype was recovered from a man aged 40-50 years with acute or convalescent COVID-19. The chain couples TRBV5-1 to TRBJ2-2, with 8 nucleotides matching TRBD1. The source material was peripheral blood. The CDR3 nucleotides are TGCGCCAGCAGCTTGTGGGGTGTGGGACAGGCGAACACCGGGGAGCTGTTTTTT. It encodes CASSLWGVGQANTGELFF.